This T cell receptor beta chain is from a study of blood T cells in healthy people across ages. A second PCR of about 7 to 11 cycles used a sample-barcoded 5' primer and a J-beta primer mix. TCRdb called the 5' RACE reads again in MiXCR, with one record for every CDR3 protein. The table has hundreds of thousands of distinct CDR3 sequences, more than 45% seen once; the top ten hold approximately 25%. The CDR3 is 13 residues long. Germline CDR1 is SQVTM and CDR2 is ANQGSEA. General study findings and limits: Donor CMV status was unknown, possibly confounding expanded clonotype changes. Unsorted PBMCs blocked a conclusive comparison of naive and antigen-experienced cells. Per million T cells, TCR beta diversity dropped roughly linearly as age increased.

Per sample, a minimum of 6.5 million PBMCs were isolated. Concerning this clonotype itself: What it binds is unknown.

The source of this sequence is a man older than 75 in good health. The rearrangement links TRBV29-1 to TRBJ2-5, with 11 nucleotides matching TRBD1. The DNA end favors TRBJ2-7, so the J call may be wrong. Input material: blood. The CDR3, as DNA: TGCAGCGTGGACGGACAGGGGGCTCGCGAGCAGTACTTC. Its protein is CSVDGQGAREQYF.